Listed below are T cell receptor beta chains from one sample, sequenced in a study of cytomegalovirus exposure and HLA in healthy donors. Using immunoSEQ multiplex PCR, the repertoire was profiled, and TCRdb retains in-frame clones only, with some absent. The table lists 150,000 to 200,000 clones, roughly 84% of them singletons. Sequencing was carried out using PBMCs. These receptors all come from a woman aged 45-65 years in good health and CMV-seropositive. Both conserved end residues are part of each CDR3. D genes are given only for firm matches.

NA	TRBV7-9	TRBJ2-7	CASSKDRYEQYF
NA	TRBV18	TRBJ2-3	CASSPTSLGADTQYF
TRBD1	TRBV10-2	TRBJ2-5	CASSEHAGTGILGTQYF
NA	TRBV6-5	TRBJ1-6	CASSQQGSSPLHF
TRBD1	TRBV7-9	TRBJ2-5	CASSIGQGPQETQYF
NA	TRBV19	TRBJ1-6	CASTPQRSSYNSPLHF
NA	TRBV27	TRBJ1-1	CASSPPPTGLSTEAFF
NA	TRBV18	TRBJ1-1	CASSPRAGDTEAFF
TRBD1	TRBV7-9	TRBJ2-7	CATRTGVDEQYF
NA	TRBV7-2	TRBJ2-1	CASSLMRGEQFF
NA	TRBV6-5	TRBJ2-2	CASSRSSDSGELFF
NA	TRBV7-9	TRBJ1-1	CASSLGGAEAFF
TRBD2	TRBV11-2	TRBJ2-3	CASSEAGPADTQYF
NA	TRBV7-9	TRBJ1-2	CASSFSGGLGYGYTF
NA	TRBV5-1	TRBJ1-5	CASSTGLASNQPQHF
NA	TRBV2	TRBJ2-5	CASAKGIMIQETQYF
TRBD2	TRBV5-1	TRBJ2-1	CASSAALAGALEEQFF
NA	TRBV21-1	TRBJ2-1	CASSKTAGPWGNEQFF
NA	TRBV4-1	TRBJ2-2	CASSRPTGQGGGTGELFF
TRBD1	TRBV7-9	TRBJ1-4	CASSLAEGQGVKLFF
NA	TRBV2	TRBJ2-1	CASSADNEQFF
TRBD1	TRBV7-9	TRBJ1-6	CSSSTGTEYFTLHF
NA	TRBV19	TRBJ2-2	CASLPGTNTGELFF
TRBD2	TRBV18	TRBJ2-7	CASSPGGGAYEQYF
NA	TRBV6-5	TRBJ1-4	CASSYGGLGEKLFF
NA	TRBV18	TRBJ2-1	CASSPPLSGNEQFF
TRBD2	TRBV7-2	TRBJ2-7	CASSKTYTLAGGQAGEQYF
NA	TRBV12-5	TRBJ2-5	CASGTDWEETQYF
NA	TRBV9	TRBJ2-5	CASSVSPSSGQETQYF
TRBD1	TRBV6-5	TRBJ1-4	CASRTGGSDEKLFF
NA	TRBV6-6	TRBJ2-7	CASSYQISYEQYF
TRBD1	TRBV6-6	TRBJ2-7	CASTQTGGALREQYF
NA	TRBV5-4	TRBJ2-2	CASSSRTTGELFF
TRBD1	TRBV25-1	TRBJ1-5	CASSEQGAAQPQHF
TRBD2	TRBV29-1	TRBJ2-3	CSVVGLAYDTDTQYF
NA	TRBV7-3	TRBJ2-2	CASSSAPTSFAGELFF
TRBD2	TRBV11-3	TRBJ2-7	CASSPGGYEQYF
NA	TRBV7-2	TRBJ2-2	CASSLDPGINTGELFF
TRBD1	TRBV2	TRBJ2-7	CASKGTDNYEQYF
NA	TRBV18	TRBJ2-3	CASSPLQVTDTQYF
TRBD2	TRBV7-6	TRBJ2-1	CASSIGLAGGNEQFF
NA	TRBV4-3	TRBJ1-4	CASSRDRTTNEKLFF
TRBD2	TRBV2	TRBJ2-1	CASSEKTSGGYNEQFF
NA	TRBV15	TRBJ2-2	CATSIYAASNTGELFF